These 21 T cell receptor beta chains were sequenced from one sample in a study of PD-1 blockade in classical Hodgkin lymphoma. The data were produced by immunoSEQ multiplex PCR, yet TCRdb's version contains in-frame clones alone and is incomplete. This sample has about 27,000 clones, with less than 80% found just once. Relapse was seen in all patients after autologous stem cell transplantation, and brentuximab vedotin exposure was variable. Sequenced here: peripheral blood mononuclear cells (PBMCs), sampled before the second cycle of nivolumab. The origin of the receptors is a human donor with classical Hodgkin lymphoma.

CDR3 in DNA: TGTGCCAGCAGCTTTCGGGCAGGCTACGAGCAGTACTTC. As protein: CASSFRAGYEQYF. This chain uses TRBV7-8 with TRBJ2-7; D gene unclear. The CDR3 totals 13 residues. Between the trimmed V and J ends, which lost 3 bases and 3 bases, there was a span of 9 bases. From germline, CDR1 is SGHVS and CDR2 FQNEAQ.

This chain links TRBV2 with TRBJ2-3; no reliable D call. The CDR3 is 10 residues long. Germline-derived CDR1 and CDR2 are SNHLY and FYNNEI. Trimming stripped 1 base from V and 7 bases from J, with 0 bases between. CDR3 in amino acids: CASSEDTQYF. The CDR3 nucleotides are TGTGCCAGCAGTGAAGATACGCAGTATTTT.

This rearrangement joins TRBV7-9 to TRBJ1-1; D is ambiguous. V gave up 3 bases and J gave up 5 bases, with 10 bases separating them. The CDR3 sequence is 13 residues long. CDR1 SEHNR and CDR2 FQNEAQ come from the germline V gene (reference sequence). In DNA, the CDR3 is TGTGCCAGCAGCTTCGCGGGCCGGACTGAAGCTTTCTTT. Residues: CASSFAGRTEAFF.

This rearrangement joins TRBV7-2 to TRBJ2-2, with 8 bases aligning to TRBD2. With V trimmed by 4 bases and J by 5 bases, 6 bases remained unmatched. CDR1 is SGHTA, CDR2 FQGNSA, per germline. This CDR3 has 15 amino acids. The CDR3 DNA reads as TGTGCCAGCAGCTCCGGGGGGGCAGGTACCGGGGAGCTGTTTTTT. Translated, it gives CASSSGGAGTGELFF.

The chain links TRBV10-1 to TRBJ2-7, with D maybe TRBD2 (7 bases). From germline, CDR1 is WNHNN and CDR2 SYGVQD (reference sequence). Trimming pared 0 bases from V and 4 bases from J, leaving 13 bases between. There are 15 residues in the CDR3. CDR3 nucleotides: TGCGCCAGCAGTGAGTCGGGGGGGGCGAGGTACGAGCAGTACTTC. Encoded protein: CASSESGGARYEQYF.

The CDR3 region has the DNA TGTGCCAGCAGCTTGGCCTTGGAGCCGAACACTGAAGCTTTCTTT. This translates into CASSLALEPNTEAFF. V is TRBV7-2 and J is TRBJ1-1; D is unresolved. Per the germline V gene, CDR1 is SGHTA and CDR2 is FQGNSA. Trimming removed 3 bases at V and 1 base at J, with 12 bases between. This CDR3 has 15 residues. Supplemented by reference TRBV7-2 and TRBJ1-1, the full variable domain reads GAGVSQSPSNKVTEKGKDVELRCDPISGHTALYWYRQSLGQGLEFLIYFQGNSAPDKSGLPSDRFSAERTGGSVSTLTIQRTQQEDSAVYLCASSLALEPNTEAFFGQGTRLTVV.

The J gene is TRBJ1-5, the V gene TRBV6-4, with 7 bases lining up with TRBD1. Germline V gene sequence: CDR1 MRHNA, CDR2 SNTAGT. This CDR3 spans 14 amino acids. V gave up 1 base and J gave up 7 bases; unmatched junction bases: 4. The CDR3 is CASSDCDRVQPQHF. DNA for the CDR3: TGTGCCAGCAGTGACTGTGACAGGGTACAGCCCCAGCATTTT.

The chain joins TRBV27 to TRBJ1-6; the match to TRBD1 covers 9 bases. The CDR3 length is 14 residues. V lost 9 bases, J lost 7 bases, and 7 bases stayed unmatched. CDR1 is MNHEY and CDR2 is SMNVEV in the germline V gene (reference sequence). CDR3 residues: CASKAGTGNSPLHF. CDR3 sequence (DNA): TGTGCCAGTAAAGCCGGGACAGGGAATTCACCCCTCCACTTT.

The chain is built from TRBV28 and TRBJ2-3; 7 nucleotides agree with TRBD2. Germline V gives CDR1 MDHEN, CDR2 SYDVKM. The CDR3 is made up of 14 amino acids. The V segment lost 5 bases and the J segment 13 bases; nucleotides outside the gene matches: 15. CDR3 DNA: TGTGCCAGCAGTCCCCGACTAGCACAAGGAGAAAAGTATTTT. It translates to CASSPRLAQGEKYF.

The genes are TRBV29-1 and TRBJ1-5; D unresolved. V lost 4 bases and J lost 7, with 20 bases in between. The CDR3 extends over 15 amino acids. Germline V lookup: CDR1 SQVTM, CDR2 ANQGSEA. CDR3 DNA: TGCAGCGTTGTCTTCACAGACCCGGTGGGGCAGCCCCAGCATTTT. It specifies CSVVFTDPVGQPQHF.

The chain combines TRBV2 with TRBJ1-5, with D possibly TRBD1 on 5 matching bases. Germline V lookup: CDR1 SNHLY, CDR2 FYNNEI. This CDR3 is built from 15 residues. V lost 7 bases and J 0 bases, leaving 13 bases between the germline ends. The DNA of the CDR3 is TGTGCCAGCAAACCGACAGAATATAGCAATCAGCCCCAGCATTTT. Its translation: CASKPTEYSNQPQHF.

This clone has a single count. The chain carries TRBV7-9 and TRBJ1-6; D call uncertain. The CDR3 extends over 14 amino acids. In germline, CDR1 is SEHNR, CDR2 FQNEAQ (reference sequence). Trimming took 2 bases from V and 4 from J, leaving 6 bases between them. The CDR3 reads CASSLNTYNSPLHF. The CDR3 nucleotides are TGTGCCAGCAGCTTAAACACTTATAATTCACCCCTCCACTTT.

This clone was seen just once. CDR3 coding DNA: TGTGCCAGCTCACCTGCGGGGGACGCTAACTATGGCTACACCTTC. Its translation is CASSPAGDANYGYTF. The V call is TRBV18, the J call TRBJ1-2; possible D gene TRBD1, 5 bases. Germline lookup yields CDR1 KGHSH and CDR2 LQKENI. Trimming left V 3 bases short and J 0 bases short, with 11 bases between. This CDR3 spans 15 amino acids. Filled out from reference TRBV18 and TRBJ1-2, the complete variable domain reads NAGVMQNPRHLVRRRGQEARLRCSPMKGHSHVYWYRQLPEEGLKFMVYLQKENIIDESGMPKERFSAEFPKEGPSILRIQQVVRGDSAAYFCASSPAGDANYGYTFGSGTRLTVV.

This clone turned up a few times. CDR3 amino acids: CASRSDRVNTEAFF. The CDR3 coding sequence is TGTGCCAGCAGGAGTGACAGGGTGAACACTGAAGCTTTCTTT. V gene TRBV6-4 combines with J gene TRBJ1-1; TRBD1 matches at 7 bases. The CDR3 contains 14 residues. Trimming took 6 bases from V and 0 from J; bases not matched to a gene: 4. From germline, CDR1 is MRHNA and CDR2 SNTAGT.

The chain is built from TRBV21-1 and TRBJ2-5. TRBV21-1 is a listed pseudogene. CDR3 length equals 13 residues. The CDR3 loop reads CASSKGWERAQYF. Here the CDR3 DNA reads TGTGCCAGCAGCAAAGGGTGGGAAAGGGCCCAGTACTTC.

The chain carries TRBV19 and TRBJ1-2; possibly TRBD1 for D (5 bases). Trimming pared 5 bases from V and 2 bases from J, leaving 12 bases between. CDR1 is LNHDA and CDR2 is SQIVND in the germline V gene (reference sequence). This CDR3 is 14 amino acids long. The chain's CDR3 is CASSPLGRNYGYTF. The CDR3 coding sequence is TGTGCCAGTAGTCCCCTGGGGCGGAACTATGGCTACACCTTC.

The rearrangement links TRBV11-3 to TRBJ2-7; possibly TRBD1 or TRBD2 for D (5 bases each). From germline, CDR1 is SGHNT and CDR2 YENEEA. The V gene lost 1 base and the J gene lost 2 bases, with 18 bases spanning the gap. CDR3 size: 17 residues. The CDR3 is CASSLAQGTDKPYEQYF. The CDR3 DNA follows: TGTGCCAGCAGCTTAGCGCAAGGGACCGACAAACCCTACGAGCAGTACTTC.

The genes are TRBV7-9 and TRBJ2-7; TRBD1 or TRBD2 may be the D gene (6 bases each). CDR3 length equals 15 residues. V lost 10 bases, J lost 6 bases, and 25 bases lay in between. Germline CDR1 reads SEHNR; CDR2 reads FQNEAQ (reference sequence). CDR3 DNA sequence: TGTGCCACGACATGGGGGGCGCAGTTTGGGGGCGAGCAGTACTTC. Protein: CATTWGAQFGGEQYF.

The chain links TRBV30 to TRBJ2-7; D uncertain. Per germline, CDR1 GTSNPN and CDR2 SVGIG (reference sequence). The V end lost 1 base, the J end lost 3 bases, and 7 bases lay between the germline ends. The CDR3 extends over 12 amino acids. CDR3 sequence (DNA): TGTGCCTGGAGTGCTACTTTCTACGAGCAGTACTTC. Translation gives CAWSATFYEQYF.

This clone appeared a few times. The sample contains more than one DNA sequence encoding this CDR3. The chain joins TRBV18 to TRBJ1-5, with D possibly TRBD1 on 5 matching bases. Deletions cut 3 bases from V and 4 bases from J, with 7 bases between. In germline, CDR1 is KGHSH, CDR2 LQKENI. This CDR3 is 13 amino acids long. This CDR3 reads CASSPGENQPQHF. In nucleotides, the CDR3 is TGTGCCAGCTCACCGGGGGAGAATCAGCCCCAGCATTTT.

This clone was picked up a small number of times. The CDR3 loop reads CASSVGRADTQYF. In DNA form, the CDR3 reads TGTGCCAGCAGCGTCGGAAGGGCAGATACGCAGTATTTT. V gene TRBV7-2 combines with J gene TRBJ2-3; D uncertain. Trimming left V 5 bases short and J 4 bases short, with 10 bases between. Germline V lookup: CDR1 SGHTA, CDR2 FQGNSA. This CDR3 has 13 amino acids. The full variable domain, rest sourced from reference TRBV7-2 and TRBJ2-3, is GAGVSQSPSNKVTEKGKDVELRCDPISGHTALYWYRQSLGQGLEFLIYFQGNSAPDKSGLPSDRFSAERTGGSVSTLTIQRTQQEDSAVYLCASSVGRADTQYFGPGTRLTVL.